This is a list of T cell receptor beta chains from one sample in a study of cytomegalovirus exposure and HLA in healthy donors. Method: immunoSEQ multiplex PCR; TCRdb's copy keeps in-frame clones and lacks some. The table has roughly 130,000 clones, approximately 78% seen once. Sequenced sample: PBMCs. The source is a woman in her forties in good health and CMV-seropositive. The CDR3 runs from the conserved cysteine through the conserved F or W. D genes are given only for firm matches. The size of a clone is reported for some rows only, either as once, few or many, or as a class for expanded clones.

TRBV11-2	15	-	-	TRBJ2-7	TGTGCCAGCAGCCTCGGATGGGACAACCCCTACGAGCAGTACTTC	CASSLGWDNPYEQYF
TRBV25-1	12	-	-	TRBJ1-1	TGTGCCAGCAGTGAACTTAACACTGAAGCTTTCTTT	CASSELNTEAFF
TRBV27	14	-	-	TRBJ2-1	TGTGCCAGCAGTTTTGGGGGCCCCTACAATGAGCAGTTCTTC	CASSFGGPYNEQFF
TRBV5-6	13	-	-	TRBJ2-7	TGTGCCAGCAGCAGATCAGGCTCCTACGAGCAGTACTTC	CASSRSGSYEQYF
TRBV6-5	16	TRBD1	-	TRBJ1-2	TGTGCCAGCAGTTACTCCACAGGGGAACTTAACTATGGCTACACCTTC	CASSYSTGELNYGYTF
TRBV19	18	TRBD2	-	TRBJ2-2	TGTGCCAGTAGTCCTGTTCCGACCGGGACTAGCGGGTCCGGGGAGCTGTTTTTT	CASSPVPTGTSGSGELFF
TRBV4-3	14	-	-	TRBJ1-1	TGCGCCAGCAGCCAGTCATCGAGGAACACTGAAGCTTTCTTT	CASSQSSRNTEAFF
TRBV5-6	15	TRBD1	-	TRBJ1-4	TGTGCCAGCAGCAACTCGGACAGGAGGTGGGAAAAACTGTTTTTT	CASSNSDRRWEKLFF
TRBV5-1	15	TRBD1	-	TRBJ2-7	TGCGCCAGCAGGAATGGACAGGGAGACTCCTACGAGCAGTACTTC	CASRNGQGDSYEQYF
TRBV9	12	-	few	TRBJ2-3	TGTGCCAGCAGCCTTAGCACAGATACGCAGTATTTT	CASSLSTDTQYF
TRBV5-4	15	-	-	TRBJ2-3	TGTGCCAGCAGCTCGTTCGCCCAGAGCACAGATACGCAGTATTTT	CASSSFAQSTDTQYF
TRBV27	12	-	-	TRBJ2-5	TGTGCCAGCAGAACCCCGGGAGAGACCCAGTACTTC	CASRTPGETQYF
TRBV30	15	-	-	TRBJ1-1	TGTGCCTGGAGTACCCCGGTTGGCAGGGACACTGAAGCTTTCTTT	CAWSTPVGRDTEAFF
TRBV9	17	TRBD2	-	TRBJ2-7	TGTGCCAGCAGCGCGGGACTAGCGGGAGGGAGCTCCTACGAGCAGTACTTC	CASSAGLAGGSSYEQYF
TRBV5-1	13	-	-	TRBJ1-2	TGCGCCAGCAGCTTGGGAAACAGGGATGGCTACACCTTC	CASSLGNRDGYTF
TRBV2	16	TRBD2	-	TRBJ2-2	TGTGCCAGCAGTGGCCTTAGCGGGAGGGGTCCCGGGGAGCTGTTTTTT	CASSGLSGRGPGELFF
TRBV5-6	16	-	-	TRBJ1-1	TGTGCCAGCAGCCCACAGGCAGTCTTCGAGAACACTGAAGCTTTCTTT	CASSPQAVFENTEAFF
TRBV29-1	16	TRBD1	-	TRBJ2-3	TGCAGCGTTGGGGACAGTAGGGTGGCGAGCACAGATACGCAGTATTTT	CSVGDSRVASTDTQYF
TRBV15	14	TRBD1	-	TRBJ2-7	TGTGCCACCAGCAGAGGGGGACAGGCCTACGAGCAGTACTTC	CATSRGGQAYEQYF
TRBV7-2	18	TRBD2	-	TRBJ2-3	TGTGCCAGCAGCTTAGTGGGGACTAGCGGGGGCTTGGGAGATACGCAGTATTTT	CASSLVGTSGGLGDTQYF
TRBV27	11	-	-	TRBJ2-3	TGTGCCAGCAGCCAATCAGATACGCAGTATTTT	CASSQSDTQYF
TRBV5-4	15	TRBD1	-	TRBJ2-7	TGTGCCAGCAGCCGTAGGGGACAGGGAGGTTACGAGCAGTACTTC	CASSRRGQGGYEQYF
TRBV28	14	TRBD1	few	TRBJ2-7	TGTGCCAGCAGTATGGGACAGCTCGGGTACGAGCAGTACTTC	CASSMGQLGYEQYF
TRBV5-1	13	-	-	TRBJ1-1	TGCGCCAGCAGCTTGAGAGAGAACACTGAAGCTTTCTTT	CASSLRENTEAFF
TRBV7-9	16	-	few	TRBJ2-1	TGTGCCAGCAGCTTACCCACTAGAACCCTATACAATGAGCAGTTCTTC	CASSLPTRTLYNEQFF
TRBV5-1	14	TRBD1	-	TRBJ2-3	TGCGCCAGCAGCTTCCGGGACAGGGAGGATACGCAGTATTTT	CASSFRDREDTQYF
TRBV11-2	13	-	few	TRBJ2-1	TGTGCCAGCAGCTTAGAACGAGGGGGTGAGCAGTTCTTC	CASSLERGGEQFF
TRBV30	14	TRBD1	few	TRBJ1-3	TGTGCCTGGAGTGGCACAGGGGGTGGAAACACCATATATTTT	CAWSGTGGGNTIYF
TRBV10-3	15	TRBD1	once	TRBJ1-2	TGTGCCATCAGTGATGGACAGGGGTATGGGTATGGCTACACCTTC	CAISDGQGYGYGYTF
TRBV10-1	15	-	-	TRBJ2-5	TGCGCCAGCAGTGCCTCCGTGGGCACCCAAGAGACCCAGTACTTC	CASSASVGTQETQYF
TRBV7-8	19	-	-	TRBJ1-5	TGTGCCAGCAGCTTATTATCCAGCGCCTTGCTGAATAGCAATCAGCCCCAGCATTTT	CASSLLSSALLNSNQPQHF
TRBV20-1	11	-	-	TRBJ1-1	TGTAGTGCTAGAAGGTCAGGCGAAGCTTTCTTT	CSARRSGEAFF
TRBV7-3	14	TRBD2	-	TRBJ2-7	TGTGCCAGCAGCTTATTGCCTAGCGGGAACGAGCAGTACTTC	CASSLLPSGNEQYF
TRBV7-3	18	TRBD1	-	TRBJ2-2	TGTGCCAGCAGCTTACTTGTTGGACAGGGCGGATTGGCCGGGGAGCTGTTTTTT	CASSLLVGQGGLAGELFF
TRBV27	16	-	-	TRBJ1-5	TGTGCCAGCAGTCTAAACCCACAGGGCCGAAATCAGCCCCAGCATTTT	CASSLNPQGRNQPQHF
TRBV6-5	14	-	-	TRBJ2-7	TGTGCCAGCAGTGCCATCACAGCTACCTACGAGCAGTACTTC	CASSAITATYEQYF
TRBV10-3	16	-	-	TRBJ2-1	TGTGCCATCAGTGAGTCCCAGGCAAGCTCCTACAATGAGCAGTTCTTC	CAISESQASSYNEQFF
TRBV29-1	12	-	-	TRBJ1-1	TGCAGCGTGGTGGGGGGATGGACTGAAGCTTTCTTT	CSVVGGWTEAFF
TRBV27	16	TRBD1	-	TRBJ1-2	TGTGCCAGCAGTGTTGTGGGGACAGGGATCACCTATGGCTACACCTTC	CASSVVGTGITYGYTF
TRBV9	18	-	-	TRBJ2-3	TGTGCCAGCAGCCCACATAGTACAGGGTCTAGTAGCACAGATACGCAGTATTTT	CASSPHSTGSSSTDTQYF
TRBV7-6	17	-	-	TRBJ2-2	TGTGCCAGCAGCTTAGCCGTAGTCGGTTATCTGGCCGGGGAGCTGTTTTTT	CASSLAVVGYLAGELFF
TRBV18	13	-	-	TRBJ1-1	TGTGCCAGCTCATCTACAGAGAACACTGAAGCTTTCTTT	CASSSTENTEAFF